This T cell receptor beta chain is from a study of T cell changes during pregnancy in multiple sclerosis (dated by TCRdb to between 2018 and 2021). For context, the study as a whole: In women with multiple sclerosis, the researchers looked at how the T cell repertoire shifted as pregnancy progressed.

On this clone: This clone's antigen is unknown. Nothing much larger sits one base from this clone, and base qualities are not available.

Libraries were constructed by the immunoSEQ multiplex PCR assay. Entries here come from immuneACCESS through TCRdb and include only in-frame sequences with V and J called. Some clones fail to appear in such tables; in the studies checked, an unresolved V gene covers under half of the shortfall, and the cause of the remainder is unknown. This sample lists about 59,000 clones; over 80% were detected once. The ten largest clones represent roughly 0.82% of the sample. Taken from cysteine to phenylalanine, the CDR3 has 17 residues. Only the CDR3 region is kept as DNA, spanning 51 bases read in frame from base 1. As encoded in the germline V gene, CDR1 is SNHLY while CDR2 is FYNNEI. For this chain, trimming is 6 bases at the V end and 7 bases at the J end, and the number of junction bases without a gene match is 17.

Rearrangement joined TRBV2 to TRBJ2-7, and 11 junctional nucleotides match TRBD2. The clonotype was recovered from a female donor in good health, enrolled as a control in a pregnancy study. The source material was peripheral blood, sampled in the first trimester of pregnancy. The CDR3 amino acid sequence is: CASSFGTSGLLWREQYF. The nucleotides are TGTGCCAGCAGCTTTGGGACTAGCGGACTACTATGGCGGGAGCAGTACTTC.